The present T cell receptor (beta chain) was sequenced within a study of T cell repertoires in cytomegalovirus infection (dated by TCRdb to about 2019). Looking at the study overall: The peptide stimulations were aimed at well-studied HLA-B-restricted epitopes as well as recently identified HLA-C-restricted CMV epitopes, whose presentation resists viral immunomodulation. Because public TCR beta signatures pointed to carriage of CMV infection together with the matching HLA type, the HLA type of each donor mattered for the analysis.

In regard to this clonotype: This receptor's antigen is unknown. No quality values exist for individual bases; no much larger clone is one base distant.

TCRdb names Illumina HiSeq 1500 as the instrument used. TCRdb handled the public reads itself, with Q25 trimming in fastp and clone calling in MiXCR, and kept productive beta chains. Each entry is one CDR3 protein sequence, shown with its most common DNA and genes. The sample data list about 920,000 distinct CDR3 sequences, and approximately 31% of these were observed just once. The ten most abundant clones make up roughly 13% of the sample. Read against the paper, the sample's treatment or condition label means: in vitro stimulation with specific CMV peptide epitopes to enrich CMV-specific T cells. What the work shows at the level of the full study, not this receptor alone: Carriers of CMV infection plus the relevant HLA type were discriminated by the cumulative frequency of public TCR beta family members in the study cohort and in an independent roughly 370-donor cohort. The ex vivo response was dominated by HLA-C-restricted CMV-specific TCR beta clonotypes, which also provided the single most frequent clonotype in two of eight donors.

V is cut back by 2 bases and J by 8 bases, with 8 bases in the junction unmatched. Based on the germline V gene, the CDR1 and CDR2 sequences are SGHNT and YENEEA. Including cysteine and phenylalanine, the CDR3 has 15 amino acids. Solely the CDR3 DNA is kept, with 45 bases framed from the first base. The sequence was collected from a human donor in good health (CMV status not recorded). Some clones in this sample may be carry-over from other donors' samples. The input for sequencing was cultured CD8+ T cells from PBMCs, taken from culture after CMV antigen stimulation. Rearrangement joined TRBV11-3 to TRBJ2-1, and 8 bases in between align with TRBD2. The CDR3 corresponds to CASSLSRGGHDEQFF. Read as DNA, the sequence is TGTGCCAGCAGCTTAAGCCGGGGGGGCCACGATGAGCAGTTCTTC.